This entry features one T cell receptor beta chain sequence. Only one count was recorded for this clone. This receptor's antigen is unknown. No base quality values were provided; no much bigger clone lies one nucleotide off. Compared with germline, V lacks 4 bases and J lacks 4 bases; bases without a gene match: 10. The CDR3 has 15 amino acids, counting the end cysteine and phenylalanine. Here the CDR3 DNA is all that survives: 45 bases in frame from base 1. Taken from the germline V gene, the CDR1 and CDR2 loops are SQVTM and ANQGSEA. The method behind the library was the immunoSEQ multiplex PCR assay. To provide template for TCR sequencing, every sample had RNA extracted and reverse transcribed into cDNA. SuperScript III was used to make first-strand cDNA, primed with a 2:1 mix of oligo-dT and random hexamers. Amplification bias was assessed with a synthetic immune receptor repertoire, and residual bias was removed computationally. The authors processed their data as follows. After raw reads were preprocessed to remove errors, the CDR3 was defined following IMGT conventions as running from the conserved cysteine to phenylalanine. Clonality was calculated as 1 minus Shannon entropy normalized by log2 of the number of productive unique TCRs. CD4 or CD8 identity of scalp clones was inferred by cross-referencing scalp TCRbeta sequences with sorted blood CD4 and CD8 repertoires. This is the immuneACCESS table as TCRdb keeps it, with only in-frame sequences that have V and J called. A part of the clones is gone; compared with another copy, unresolved V genes explain less than half, and the rest is unexplained. V, J and clone size are taken as reported in that table, and D and trimming were inferred from the DNA itself. In this sample the table shows about 200,000 clones, 35% to 40% of which occur a single time. The ten biggest clones cover 0.48% of the sample.

This entry is derived from a study of CD8+ T cells in alopecia areata (dated by TCRdb to the late 2010s). Regarding the research as a whole: Treated patients were enrolled in an open-label pilot trial of oral tofacitinib, 5 to 10 mg twice daily, for moderate-to-severe alopecia areata. Scalp clonality was compared among normal scalp (n=4), patchy alopecia areata scalp (n=8), and alopecia totalis/universalis scalp (n=8). High-throughput TCRbeta sequencing was used to examine T cell clonal expansion in alopecia areata in both the C3H/HeJ mouse model and human patients. On the human side, TCRbeta sequencing was run on scalp tissue and on sorted CD4+ and CD8+ peripheral blood T cells from healthy controls and from alopecia areata patients with either patchy or totalis/universalis disease. Patients received tofacitinib for 6 to 18 months and were then followed off drug for 6 months to check for delayed response and recurrence. TCRbeta CDR3 regions were amplified by immunoSEQ multiplex PCR using 35 Vbeta forward and 13 Jbeta reverse primers. RNA was extracted with the PAXgene miRNA kit for fixed scalp, the miRNeasy kit for PBMCs, and the RNeasy kit for mouse skin. Biopsies were taken from tofacitinib-treated patients at baseline and at 4 and 24 weeks of treatment, and a later scalp biopsy was taken in several of the tofacitinib-treated patients. In treated patients, disease severity was measured using the SALT score, which gives the percentage of scalp surface area affected. Results and caveats for the whole study, not just this receptor: Compared with mice, TCR sequences shared between patients were less clear, possibly partly because of HLA diversity across the patient population. Tofacitinib significantly decreased scalp clonality and the number of expanded CD8+ clones among the top 100 scalp clones. Many expanded lesional clones persisted in scalp and blood during tofacitinib treatment, which may partly explain relapse after stopping treatment. Because the treated cohort was small and had just a single nonresponder, larger studies are needed to establish links between baseline CD8+ expansion and response. Unlike mouse skin, where gammadelta T cells dominate, normal human skin contains resident alphabeta T cells that get sequenced too, which complicates analysis of the scalp TCR repertoire. Compared with normal scalp, lesional scalp had higher clonality and more expanded CD8+ clones, particularly in alopecia totalis/universalis, a pattern that suggests antigenic drive.

Taken with the paper, the label for treatment or condition translates to: oral pan-JAK inhibitor, 5-10 mg twice daily. Peripheral blood and lesional scalp punch biopsies were obtained from patients with alopecia areata. PBMCs were isolated by density centrifugation and stained for CD3, CD4 and CD8, and CD4+ and CD8+ T cells were sorted on a FACSAria. The V and J genes are TRBV29-1 and TRBJ1-3; 7 bases in between match TRBD1. The sample here was CD4+ T cells sorted from blood, taken around week 31, from a patient treated with tofacitinib. This receptor was taken from a human donor with alopecia areata. The CDR3 protein: CSVAFTKGAGNTIYF. The DNA reads TGCAGCGTTGCGTTCACTAAGGGGGCAGGAAACACCATATATTTT.